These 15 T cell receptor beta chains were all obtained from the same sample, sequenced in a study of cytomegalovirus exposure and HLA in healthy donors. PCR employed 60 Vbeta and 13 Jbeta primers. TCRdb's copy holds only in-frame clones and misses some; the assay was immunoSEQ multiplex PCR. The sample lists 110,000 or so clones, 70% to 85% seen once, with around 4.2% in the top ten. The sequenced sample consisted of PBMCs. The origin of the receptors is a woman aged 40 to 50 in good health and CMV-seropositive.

The CDR3 reads CASSSSSGTGYYGYTF. The CDR3 coding sequence is TGTGCCAGCAGTTCCTCCTCCGGGACAGGGTACTATGGCTACACCTTC. J is TRBJ1-2 and V is TRBV28; 9 nucleotides align to TRBD1. Germline trimming cut 4 bases from V and 3 bases from J; bases unmatched to any gene: 9. CDR1 and CDR2 from the germline V gene are MDHEN and SYDVKM. The CDR3 loop spans 16 amino acids.

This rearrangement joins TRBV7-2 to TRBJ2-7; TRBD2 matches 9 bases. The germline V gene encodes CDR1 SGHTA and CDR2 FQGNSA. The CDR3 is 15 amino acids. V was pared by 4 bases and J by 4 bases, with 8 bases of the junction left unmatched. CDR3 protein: CASSSSGTSWYEQYF. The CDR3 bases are TGTGCCAGCAGCTCCTCCGGGACTAGCTGGTACGAGCAGTACTTC.

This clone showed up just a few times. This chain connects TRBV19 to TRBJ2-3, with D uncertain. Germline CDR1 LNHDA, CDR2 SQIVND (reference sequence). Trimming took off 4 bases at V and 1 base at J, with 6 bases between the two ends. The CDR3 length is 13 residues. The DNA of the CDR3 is TGTGCCAGTAGTAGTACGGGCACAGATACGCAGTATTTT. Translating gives CASSSTGTDTQYF.

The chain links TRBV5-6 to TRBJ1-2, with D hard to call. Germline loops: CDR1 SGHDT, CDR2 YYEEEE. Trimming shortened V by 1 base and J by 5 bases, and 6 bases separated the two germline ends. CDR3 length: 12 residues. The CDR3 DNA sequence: TGTGCCAGCAGCTTGACAATGTATGGCTACACCTTC. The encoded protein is CASSLTMYGYTF.

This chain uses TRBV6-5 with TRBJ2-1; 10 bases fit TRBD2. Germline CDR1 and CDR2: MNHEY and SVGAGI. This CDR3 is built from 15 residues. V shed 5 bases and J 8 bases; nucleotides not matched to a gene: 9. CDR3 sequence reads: CASSTRSGGADEQFF. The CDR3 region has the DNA TGTGCCAGCAGTACCCGGAGCGGGGGGGCCGATGAGCAGTTCTTC.

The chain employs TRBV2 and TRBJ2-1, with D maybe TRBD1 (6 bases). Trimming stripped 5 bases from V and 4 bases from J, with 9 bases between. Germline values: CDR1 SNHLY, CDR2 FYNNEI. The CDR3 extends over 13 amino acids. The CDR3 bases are TGTGCCAGCAGTTCACAGGGTTACAATGAGCAGTTCTTC. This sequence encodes CASSSQGYNEQFF.

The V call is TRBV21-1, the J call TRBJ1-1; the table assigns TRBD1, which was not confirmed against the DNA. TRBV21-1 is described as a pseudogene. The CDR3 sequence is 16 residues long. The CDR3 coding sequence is TGTGCCAGCAGCAAAGCGCAGAAGGGGCGGAACACTGAAGCTTTCTTT. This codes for CASSKAQKGRNTEAFF.

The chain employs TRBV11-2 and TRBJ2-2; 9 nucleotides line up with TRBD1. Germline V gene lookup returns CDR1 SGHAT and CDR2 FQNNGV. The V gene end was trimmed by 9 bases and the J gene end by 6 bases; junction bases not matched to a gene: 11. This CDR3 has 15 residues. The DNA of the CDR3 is TGTGCCAGTACCGGGACAGGGATCTTCGCCGGGGAGCTGTTTTTT. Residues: CASTGTGIFAGELFF. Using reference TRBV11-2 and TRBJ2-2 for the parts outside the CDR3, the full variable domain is EAGVAQSPRYKIIEKRQSVAFWCNPISGHATLYWYQQILGQGPKLLIQFQNNGVVDDSQLPKDRFSAERLKGVDSTLKIQPAKLEDSAVYLCASTGTGIFAGELFFGEGSRLTVL.

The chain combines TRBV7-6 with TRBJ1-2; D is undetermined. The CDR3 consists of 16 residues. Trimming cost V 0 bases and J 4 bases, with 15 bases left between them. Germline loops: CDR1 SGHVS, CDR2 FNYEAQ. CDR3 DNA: TGTGCCAGCAGCTTAGCGCATCCTGGGCTTGGCTATGGCTACACCTTC. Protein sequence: CASSLAHPGLGYGYTF.

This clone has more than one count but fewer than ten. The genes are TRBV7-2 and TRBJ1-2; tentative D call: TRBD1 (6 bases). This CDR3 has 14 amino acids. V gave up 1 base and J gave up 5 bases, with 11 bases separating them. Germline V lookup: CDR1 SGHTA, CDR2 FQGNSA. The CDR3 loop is CASSLGWGLYGYTF. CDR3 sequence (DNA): TGTGCCAGCAGCTTAGGGTGGGGGCTGTATGGCTACACCTTC.

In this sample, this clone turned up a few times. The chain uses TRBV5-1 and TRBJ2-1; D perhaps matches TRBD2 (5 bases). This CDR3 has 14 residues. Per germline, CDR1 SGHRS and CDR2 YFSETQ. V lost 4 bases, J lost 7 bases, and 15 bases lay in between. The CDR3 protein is CASSRRSGRNEQFF. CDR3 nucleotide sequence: TGCGCCAGCAGCCGCAGGAGCGGAAGGAATGAGCAGTTCTTC.

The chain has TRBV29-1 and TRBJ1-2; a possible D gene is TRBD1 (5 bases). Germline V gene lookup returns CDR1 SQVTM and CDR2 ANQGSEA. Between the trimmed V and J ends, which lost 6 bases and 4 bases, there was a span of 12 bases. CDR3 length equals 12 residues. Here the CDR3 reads CSVPLGGYGYTF. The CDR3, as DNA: TGCAGCGTGCCTCTGGGGGGCTATGGCTACACCTTC. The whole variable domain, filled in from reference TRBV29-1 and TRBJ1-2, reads SAVISQKPSRDICQRGTSLTIQCQVDSQVTMMFWYRQQPGQSLTLIATANQGSEATYESGFVIDKFPISRPNLTFSTLTVSNMSPEDSSIYLCSVPLGGYGYTFGSGTRLTVV.

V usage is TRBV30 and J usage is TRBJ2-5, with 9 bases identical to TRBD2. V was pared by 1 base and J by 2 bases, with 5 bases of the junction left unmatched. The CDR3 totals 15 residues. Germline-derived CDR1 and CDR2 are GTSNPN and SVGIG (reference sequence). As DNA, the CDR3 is TGTGCCTGGAGTGGTGGGAGCGGGGGGCAAGAGACCCAGTACTTC. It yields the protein CAWSGGSGGQETQYF.

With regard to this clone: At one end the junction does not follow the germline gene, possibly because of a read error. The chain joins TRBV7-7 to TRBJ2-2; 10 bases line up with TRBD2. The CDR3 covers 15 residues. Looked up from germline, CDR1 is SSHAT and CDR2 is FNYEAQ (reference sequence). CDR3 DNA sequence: TGTGCTAGCAGCACCAGCGGGGGGGCTTCCGGGGAGCTGTTTTTT. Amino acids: CASSTSGGASGELFF. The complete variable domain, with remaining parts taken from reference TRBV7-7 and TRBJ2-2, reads GAGVSQSPRYKVTKRGQDVTLRCDPISSHATLYWYQQALGQGPEFLTYFNYEAQPDKSGLPSDRFSAERPEGSISTLTIQRTEQRDSAMYRCASSTSGGASGELFFGEGSRLTVL.

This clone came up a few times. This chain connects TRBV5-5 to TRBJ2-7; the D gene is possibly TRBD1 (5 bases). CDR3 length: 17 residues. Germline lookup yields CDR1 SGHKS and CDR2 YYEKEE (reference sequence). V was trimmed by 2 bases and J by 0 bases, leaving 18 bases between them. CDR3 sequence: CASSLLGWGFSSYEQYF. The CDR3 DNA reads TGTGCCAGCAGCTTACTCGGGTGGGGCTTTTCCTCCTACGAGCAGTACTTC.